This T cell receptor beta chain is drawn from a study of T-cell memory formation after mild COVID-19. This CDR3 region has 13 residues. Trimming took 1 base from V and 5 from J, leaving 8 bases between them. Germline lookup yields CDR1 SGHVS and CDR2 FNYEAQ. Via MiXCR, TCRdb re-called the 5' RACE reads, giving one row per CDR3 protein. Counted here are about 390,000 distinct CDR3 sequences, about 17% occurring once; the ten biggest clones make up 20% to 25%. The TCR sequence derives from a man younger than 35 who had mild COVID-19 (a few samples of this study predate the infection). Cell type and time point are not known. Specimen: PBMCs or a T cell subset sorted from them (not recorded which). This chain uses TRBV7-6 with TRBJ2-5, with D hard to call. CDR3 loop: CASSLDLWETQYF. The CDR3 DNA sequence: TGTGCCAGCAGCTTAGACCTTTGGGAGACCCAGTACTTC.